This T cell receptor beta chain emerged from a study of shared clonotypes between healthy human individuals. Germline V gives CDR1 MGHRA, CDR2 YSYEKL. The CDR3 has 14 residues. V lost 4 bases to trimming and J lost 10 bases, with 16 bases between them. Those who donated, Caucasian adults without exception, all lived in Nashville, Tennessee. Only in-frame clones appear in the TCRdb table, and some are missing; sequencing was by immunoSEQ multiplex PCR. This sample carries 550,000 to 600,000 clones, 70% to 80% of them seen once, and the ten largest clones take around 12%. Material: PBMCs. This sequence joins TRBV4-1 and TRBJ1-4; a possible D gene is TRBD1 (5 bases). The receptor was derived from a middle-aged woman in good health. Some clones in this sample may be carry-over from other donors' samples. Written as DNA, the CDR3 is TGCGCCAGCAGCCCGGGACTTCACGTAGGAAAACTGTTTTTT. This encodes CASSPGLHVGKLFF.